The 30 T cell receptor beta chains below all came from one sample that was sequenced in a study of CD8 T cells in ankylosing spondylitis. TCRdb reprocessed the 5' RACE reads with MiXCR, giving one entry per CDR3 protein. Found here are 300,000 to 350,000 distinct CDR3 sequences, roughly 12% of them singletons; the top ten hold roughly 9.2%. The sequencing sample was made of blood, either unsorted or a sorted T cell fraction (not recorded which). The receptors shown here come from a female donor with ankylosing spondylitis or in good health (not recorded which).

The CDR3 protein is CASSPRGLGVTDTQYF. DNA of the CDR3: TGTGCCAGCAGCCCCCGGGGTCTGGGAGTAACAGATACGCAGTATTTT. V is TRBV9 and J is TRBJ2-3; weak D call: TRBD2 (5 bases). CDR1 and CDR2 from the germline V gene are SGDLS and YYNGEE. V gave up 4 bases and J gave up 3 bases, with 18 bases separating them. This CDR3 is 16 amino acids long.

This clonotype has ten or more counts. The V gene is TRBV12-3 or TRBV12-4, the J gene TRBJ2-7, with D unresolved. This CDR3 contains 15 residues. Trimming removed 1 base at V and 0 bases at J, with 10 bases between. CDR3 loop: CASSLGLASSYEQYF. As DNA, the CDR3 is TGTGCCAGCAGTTTAGGACTCGCTAGCTCCTACGAGCAGTACTTC.

This clonotype has at least ten counts. This chain links TRBV20-1 with TRBJ2-7; no reliable D call. This CDR3 has 12 amino acids. The germline V gene has CDR1 DFQATT and CDR2 SNEGSKA (reference sequence). Trimming removed 3 bases at V and 6 bases at J, with 12 bases between. CDR3 loop: CSASEGRSEQYF. In DNA form, the CDR3 reads TGCAGTGCTAGCGAAGGCCGGTCCGAGCAGTACTTC.

J is TRBJ1-1 and V is TRBV20-1, with D perhaps TRBD1 (5 bases). The CDR3 sequence is 16 residues long. The V and J ends lost 5 bases and 3 bases respectively, with 22 bases between them. The germline V gene encodes CDR1 DFQATT and CDR2 SNEGSKA (reference sequence). CDR3 amino acids: CSAPNGEGRMDTEAFF. The CDR3 coding sequence is TGCAGTGCTCCAAACGGGGAGGGGCGGATGGACACTGAAGCTTTCTTT.

This clonotype was found many times. V gene TRBV4-1 combines with J gene TRBJ2-5; TRBD1 matches 7 bases. The CDR3 contains 13 residues. Germline CDR1 is MGHRA and CDR2 is YSYEKL. J gave up 4 bases and V 2 bases, and 1 base lay outside the gene matches. The CDR3 DNA reads as TGCGCCAGCAGCCAACCAGGGGGAGAGACCCAGTACTTC. This encodes CASSQPGGETQYF.

The sample holds many counts of this clonotype. The chain uses TRBV12-3 or TRBV12-4 and TRBJ2-1; unclear D gene. V was cut by 7 bases and J by 6 bases, with 7 bases left in between. CDR3 length: 11 residues. The CDR3 here is CASTSGNEQFF. CDR3 in DNA: TGTGCCAGCACGTCCGGCAATGAGCAGTTCTTC.

This clonotype came up many times. The V call is TRBV20-1, the J call TRBJ2-5; unclear D gene. With 6 bases removed from V and 2 bases from J, the gap between germline ends came to 13 bases. This CDR3 has 13 amino acids. Per the germline V gene, CDR1 is DFQATT and CDR2 is SNEGSKA (reference sequence). In DNA, the CDR3 is TGCAGTGCCTTTTTTCAGTATCAAGAGACCCAGTACTTC. Its translation is CSAFFQYQETQYF.

The chain couples TRBV7-8 to TRBJ2-1, with D possibly being TRBD2 (7 bases). The CDR3 is made up of 16 amino acids. Trimming shortened V by 3 bases and J by 7 bases, and 19 bases separated the two germline ends. CDR1 SGHVS and CDR2 FQNEAQ come from the germline V gene. The CDR3 DNA reads TGTGCCAGCAGCTTTCGGGGGGCAAACCTAGGGAATGAGCAGTTCTTC. It specifies CASSFRGANLGNEQFF.

Only a few counts were recorded for this clonotype. A read error may explain this, as a much larger clone is one base away. The chain links TRBV12-3 or TRBV12-4 to TRBJ2-1; 12 positions match TRBD2. The CDR3 runs 14 residues. The CDR3 region is CVSRTSGTYNEQFF. CDR3 DNA: TGTGTCAGCAGGACTAGCGGGACCTACAATGAGCAGTTCTTC.

This clonotype was seen a handful of times. J is TRBJ2-3 and V is TRBV7-6; D is perhaps TRBD2 (7 bases). The CDR3 runs 17 residues. V gave up 2 bases and J gave up 2 bases, with 17 bases separating them. The V gene's germline CDR1 is SGHVS and CDR2 FNYEAQ. DNA for the CDR3: TGTGCCAGCAGCTTAAGAGGGGGGGCAACCCTCACAGATACGCAGTATTTT. Protein: CASSLRGGATLTDTQYF.

This chain links TRBV3-1 with TRBJ2-7, with 7 bases matching TRBD2. Germline trimming cut 2 bases from V and 7 bases from J; bases unmatched to any gene: 11. The CDR3 contains 15 residues. Per the germline V gene, CDR1 is LGHDT and CDR2 is YNNKEL (reference sequence). In DNA form, the CDR3 reads TGTGCCAGCAGCCAAACCCCGGGCGGTAGCGGGGAGCAGTACTTC. Translating gives CASSQTPGGSGEQYF.

This clonotype was counted many times. The gene calls are TRBV10-3 and TRBJ2-1; D is undetermined. Trimming removed 6 bases at V and 2 bases at J, with 11 bases between. The CDR3 extends over 14 amino acids. The germline V gene encodes CDR1 ENHRY and CDR2 SYGVKD. CDR3 sequence: CAISPRDTYNEQFF. The DNA of the CDR3 is TGTGCCATCAGCCCCAGAGACACCTACAATGAGCAGTTCTTC.

This clonotype came up many times. This chain connects TRBV12-3 or TRBV12-4 to TRBJ2-2; TRBD2 is a possible D gene (5 bases). This CDR3 spans 15 amino acids. V was cut by 8 bases and J by 0 bases, with 13 bases left in between. The CDR3 loop is CASGPRATNTGELFF. The CDR3 coding sequence is TGTGCCAGCGGTCCGCGGGCGACGAACACCGGGGAGCTGTTTTTT.

This clonotype appeared many times. The chain couples TRBV5-6 to TRBJ2-3, with D perhaps TRBD2 (6 bases). Trimming removed 4 bases from V and 0 bases from J, with 9 bases in between. The CDR3 extends over 14 amino acids. Per germline, CDR1 SGHDT and CDR2 YYEEEE. The CDR3 loop is CASSRDWSTDTQYF. The CDR3 bases are TGTGCCAGCAGCAGGGACTGGAGCACAGATACGCAGTATTTT. The entire variable domain, with the rest obtained from reference TRBV5-6 and TRBJ2-3, is as follows: DAGVTQSPTHLIKTRGQQVTLRCSPKSGHDTVSWYQQALGQGPQFIFQYYEEEERQRGNFPDRFSGHQFPNYSSELNVNALLLGDSALYLCASSRDWSTDTQYFGPGTRLTVL.

This clonotype was seen repeatedly, ten times or more. The genes are TRBV5-5 and TRBJ2-7; TRBD2 might be the D (6 bases). Germline CDR1 reads SGHKS; CDR2 reads YYEKEE (reference sequence). The V gene lost 3 bases and the J gene lost 3 bases, with 10 bases spanning the gap. The CDR3 has 13 residues. CDR3 in DNA: TGTGCCAGCAGCTGGGGACTGATCTACGAGCAGTACTTC. Translating it yields CASSWGLIYEQYF. Full variable domain (missing parts from reference TRBV5-5 and TRBJ2-7): DAGVTQSPTHLIKTRGQQVTLRCSPISGHKSVSWYQQVLGQGPQFIFQYYEKEERGRGNFPDRFSARQFPNYSSELNVNALLLGDSALYLCASSWGLIYEQYFGPGTRLTVT.

J is TRBJ1-2 and V is TRBV30, with D tentatively TRBD1 (5 bases). The V end lost 1 base, the J end lost 8 bases, and 11 bases lay between the germline ends. Germline V gene data show CDR1 as GTSNPN and CDR2 as SVGIG (reference sequence). The CDR3 contains 12 residues. For the CDR3, the DNA is TGTGCCTGGAGTGGGACACCCAGCGGCTACACCTTC. It encodes CAWSGTPSGYTF. Together with reference TRBV30 and TRBJ1-2, the CDR3 gives the full variable domain: SQTIHQWPATLVQPVGSPLSLECTVEGTSNPNLYWYRQAAGRGLQLLFYSVGIGQISSEVPQNLSASRPQDRQFILSSKKLLLSDSGFYLCAWSGTPSGYTFGSGTRLTVV.

This clonotype was seen ten or more times. The chain employs TRBV20-1 and TRBJ2-5; D gene ambiguous. CDR1 and CDR2 from the germline V gene are DFQATT and SNEGSKA (reference sequence). Trimming took 3 bases from V and 2 from J, leaving 10 bases between them. CDR3 length: 13 residues. CDR3 region: CSASRSAQETQYF. In nucleotides, the CDR3 is TGCAGTGCTAGTCGGTCAGCTCAAGAGACCCAGTACTTC.

This clonotype was counted ten times or more. V and J are TRBV20-1 and TRBJ2-5, with a possible D match to TRBD1 (6 bases). V dropped 3 bases and J dropped 5 bases, with 19 bases sitting between them. Germline V CDR1 and CDR2: DFQATT, SNEGSKA (reference sequence). The CDR3 contains 15 residues. For the CDR3, the DNA is TGCAGTGCTAGTCGGGACACTAAACCCGGGGAGACCCAGTACTTC. Translation: CSASRDTKPGETQYF.

This clonotype was detected a few times. J is TRBJ2-3 and V is TRBV27; tentatively, D is TRBD2 (6 bases). Germline V CDR1 and CDR2: MNHEY, SMNVEV (reference sequence). The V end was cut by 3 bases, the J end by 0 bases, with 19 bases between. The CDR3 totals 18 residues. As DNA, the CDR3 is TGTGCCAGCAGTTTCAATCGGGGGTCCCCCCCTAGCACAGATACGCAGTATTTT. Translating it yields CASSFNRGSPPSTDTQYF.

The chain couples TRBV7-2 to TRBJ2-7, with 9 bases fitting TRBD1. The CDR3 totals 14 residues. Germline V gene lookup returns CDR1 SGHTA and CDR2 FQGNSA. V was clipped by 5 bases and J by 6 bases; unmatched bases: 8. DNA of the CDR3: TGTGCCAGCAGCCCCCAGGGACAGGGTGGCGAGCAGTACTTC. It specifies CASSPQGQGGEQYF.

This rearrangement joins TRBV30 to TRBJ1-5; D is uncertain. CDR3 size: 13 residues. V shed 6 bases and J shed 2 bases, with 11 bases lying between them. CDR1 GTSNPN and CDR2 SVGIG come from the germline V gene (reference sequence). The CDR3 sequence is CACQLGGNQPQHF. The CDR3 DNA reads TGTGCCTGCCAACTCGGTGGCAATCAGCCCCAGCATTTT.

This clonotype was detected ten times or more. The chain has TRBV20-1 and TRBJ1-3, with TRBD1 as a possible D gene (5 bases). The V gene lost 0 bases and the J gene lost 4 bases, with 13 bases spanning the gap. The CDR3 has 15 amino acids. Germline V gives CDR1 DFQATT, CDR2 SNEGSKA (reference sequence). CDR3 protein: CSARDRSGPGNTIYF. CDR3 DNA: TGCAGTGCTAGAGATCGATCGGGGCCAGGAAACACCATATATTTT.

This clonotype was seen only once. Being one base from a much bigger clone, this may be a read error. The chain combines TRBV5-1 with TRBJ2-4; a weak D match, TRBD1 (6 bases). CDR1 is SGHRS and CDR2 is YFSETQ in the germline V gene. CDR3 length: 11 amino acids. The CDR3 is CASGWTGTLHF. The DNA of the CDR3 is TGCGCCAGCGGCTGGACCGGGACATTACACTTC.

At least ten counts were recorded for this clonotype. This chain connects TRBV7-2 to TRBJ2-1; TRBD2 matches at 7 bases. The CDR3 extends over 15 amino acids. Germline CDR1 reads SGHTA; CDR2 reads FQGNSA. Unmatched junction bases numbered 8, after V lost 6 bases and J lost 3 bases. CDR3 region: CASRIVAGDYNEQFF. The CDR3 DNA follows: TGTGCCAGCAGAATAGTGGCGGGAGACTACAATGAGCAGTTCTTC.

This clonotype was recorded at least ten times. This chain links TRBV20-1 with TRBJ1-2; D is ambiguous. This CDR3 comprises 15 residues. V shed 1 base and J shed 0 bases, with 12 bases lying between them. Germline CDR1 DFQATT, CDR2 SNEGSKA (reference sequence). CDR3 region: CSARGVSTSNYGYTF. The CDR3 nucleotides are TGCAGTGCTAGAGGGGTTTCGACCTCTAACTATGGCTACACCTTC.

This clonotype was recorded at least ten times. The gene calls are TRBV21-1 and TRBJ2-1; the table's D call, TRBD1, has no DNA check behind it. TRBV21-1 is marked as a pseudogene. The CDR3 length is 16 residues. The CDR3 DNA reads as TGTGCCAGCAGCACCGGGACAGGGTATCGATACAATGAGCAGTTCTTC. It translates to CASSTGTGYRYNEQFF.

This clonotype was seen repeatedly, ten times or more. The chain links TRBV6-1 to TRBJ1-5; D is uncertain. The length of the CDR3 is 14 residues. Germline CDR1 reads MNHNS; CDR2 reads SASEGT. The V and J ends lost 6 bases and 1 base respectively, with 10 bases between them. The CDR3 sequence: CASRGTSSNQPQHF. The CDR3 DNA is TGTGCCAGCAGAGGAACGAGCAGCAATCAGCCCCAGCATTTT.

This clonotype was seen only a few times. The chain uses TRBV18 and TRBJ1-3; TRBD1 is a possible D gene (5 bases). Germline lookup yields CDR1 KGHSH and CDR2 LQKENI. The CDR3 runs to 18 residues. V lost 3 bases and J 4 bases, leaving 22 bases between the germline ends. The CDR3: CASSPVADNRGGGNTIYF. The CDR3 nucleotides are TGTGCCAGCTCACCTGTCGCGGACAACCGAGGTGGGGGAAACACCATATATTTT.

There are a few counts of this clonotype. This chain connects TRBV6-6 to TRBJ2-2; D not certain. The CDR3 consists of 11 residues. CDR1 is MNHNY and CDR2 is SVGAGI in the germline V gene (reference sequence). The V end was cut by 7 bases, the J end by 8 bases, with 8 bases between. CDR3 region: CASNRRGELFF. In nucleotides, the CDR3 is TGTGCCAGCAATCGGAGAGGGGAGCTGTTTTTT.

Comment on this clonotype: One base away lies a much larger clone, so this may be a sequencing read error. The chain joins TRBV3-1 to TRBJ2-7, with 9 bases matching TRBD2. Trimming at V came to 1 base and at J to 3 bases, leaving 7 bases not matched to a gene. Germline V gene sequence: CDR1 LGHDT, CDR2 YNNKEL (reference sequence). The CDR3 is made up of 16 amino acids. DNA for the CDR3: TGTGCCAGCAGCCAAGCAAAGGAGCGGGAGGACTACGAGCAGTACTTC. This sequence encodes CASSQAKEREDYEQYF.